These 6 T cell receptor beta chains originate from one sample sequenced in a study of low-dose radiotherapy and immunotherapy resistance in tumors (dated by TCRdb to between 2021 and 2024). TCRdb records Illumina HiSeq 2500 as the sequencer. First-strand cDNA was synthesized with Superscript III and a set of TRAV- and TRBV-specific primers, covering both TCRalpha and TCRbeta chains. TCRs were amplified with Phusion for 15 to 20 PCR cycles, with a constant-region primer paired with the adapter attached to the V primers. TCRdb's own reprocessing of the public reads used fastp at Q25 and MiXCR and kept productive beta chains. Rows are combined by CDR3 protein, so each entry shows the most common genes and DNA. This sample holds around 33,000 distinct CDR3 sequences; about 53% were observed only once. Approximately 6% of the sample lies in the top ten. The time point label corresponds to: after trial treatment. The sample's treatment or condition label, in plain terms: LDRT plus nivolumab, ipilimumab, low-dose cyclophosphamide and aspirin (RACIN trial).

The sequences come from PBMCs, collected after low-dose radiotherapy plus immunotherapy. These receptors came from a male donor with gallbladder cancer.

This clonotype was detected ten times or more. This chain uses TRBV25-1 with TRBJ2-7; D remains ambiguous. The CDR3 extends over 12 amino acids. Germline CDR1 and CDR2: MGHDK and SYGVNS. V lost 3 bases to trimming and J lost 6 bases, with 9 bases between them. The chain's CDR3 is CASSEPISEQYF. CDR3 bases: TGTGCCAGCAGTGAGCCTATTTCCGAGCAGTACTTC.

This clonotype ranks as medium-sized. Germline is not matched at one junction end, which may reflect a read error. The chain carries TRBV5-8 and TRBJ1-2, with a weak D call TRBD1 (5 bases). CDR1 is SGHTS, CDR2 YDEGEE, per germline. The CDR3 contains 14 residues. In nucleotides, the CDR3 is TGCGCCAGCAGCACGGGACGGCTCCGTGAAGGCTACACCTTC. It yields the protein CASSTGRLREGYTF. Complete variable domain (other parts from reference TRBV5-8 and TRBJ1-2): EAGVTQSPTHLIKTRGQQATLRCSPISGHTSVYWYQQALGLGLQFLLWYDEGEERNRGNFPPRFSGRQFPNYSSELNVNALELEDSALYLCASSTGRLREGYTFGSGTRLTVV.

This chain uses TRBV7-3 with TRBJ2-3, with 7 bases that match TRBD1. This CDR3 spans 13 amino acids. Losses at the gene ends were 3 bases for V and 4 bases for J; bases not matched to a gene: 1. Germline loops: CDR1 SGHTA, CDR2 FQGTGA. The CDR3 is CASSFQGADTQYF. For the CDR3, the DNA is TGTGCCAGCAGCTTTCAGGGGGCAGATACGCAGTATTTT.

V and J are TRBV27 and TRBJ2-5; D is undetermined. Germline V CDR1 and CDR2: MNHEY, SMNVEV (reference sequence). The V and J ends lost 3 bases and 5 bases respectively, with 13 bases between them. This CDR3 contains 14 residues. In nucleotides, the CDR3 is TGTGCCAGCAGTTTTAGTCAGACCCCGGAGACCCAGTACTTC. It yields the protein CASSFSQTPETQYF.

The rearrangement links TRBV11-1 to TRBJ2-1; D unresolved. The CDR3 is 13 amino acids. Germline CDR1 SGHAT, CDR2 FQDESV (reference sequence). V lost 5 bases and J 9 bases, leaving 14 bases between the germline ends. CDR3 in amino acids: CASSPRVLGEQFF. DNA for the CDR3: TGTGCCAGCAGCCCTAGAGTGTTGGGTGAGCAGTTCTTC.

The rearrangement joins TRBV24-1 to TRBJ1-3; tentatively, D is TRBD1 (5 bases). Germline assignment: CDR1 KGHDR and CDR2 SFDVKD. The length of the CDR3 is 13 residues. Trimming stripped 11 bases from V and 0 bases from J, with 10 bases between. CDR3 bases: TGTGCCAGTGCCGGGGGCTCTGGAAACACCATATATTTT. Translating it yields CASAGGSGNTIYF.